What follows are 18 T cell receptor beta chains derived from one specimen sequenced in a study of regulatory T cells in long-lasting Graves disease. CDR3-region Arm-PCR and iRepertoire HTBI primers produced the TCR beta libraries. Via MiXCR, TCRdb re-called the multiplex PCR reads, giving one row per CDR3 protein. The data contain some 370,000 distinct CDR3 sequences, approximately 12% of them seen just once; the ten biggest clones take up about 19%. The time point here: newly diagnosed GD, antithyroid drugs for less than 3 months. PBMC-extracted RNA yielded the TCR library. These same data were also listed under a study on T cells in Graves' hyperthyroidism and ophthalmopathy.

Source: peripheral blood mononuclear cells (PBMCs), taken at new diagnosis, from a patient treated with antithyroid drugs. The receptors were sampled from a woman under 30 with Graves disease.

A word on this clonotype: This probably arose from a read error, given a far larger clone one base away. This rearrangement joins TRBV7-2 to TRBJ2-4; D possibly corresponds to TRBD2 (5 bases). Germline CDR1 is SGHTA and CDR2 is FQGNSA. This CDR3 is built from 13 residues. The CDR3 is CASSTSLGNERFF. The CDR3, as DNA: TGTGCCAGCAGCACGTCGTTAGGGAATGAGCGGTTCTTC.

There are many counts of this clonotype. This chain links TRBV11-1 with TRBJ2-7; unclear D gene. V was shortened by 5 bases and J by 2 bases, with 10 bases between the two germline ends. Germline assignment: CDR1 SGHAT and CDR2 FQDESV (reference sequence). The CDR3 covers 13 residues. The CDR3 loop is CASSLDVAYEQYV. In DNA, the CDR3 is TGTGCCAGCAGCCTGGACGTAGCCTACGAGCAGTACGTC.

This clonotype showed up many times. The chain recombines TRBV7-2 with TRBJ1-4; D remains unclear. This CDR3 spans 14 amino acids. Germline V CDR1 and CDR2: SGHTA, FQGNSA. V dropped 2 bases and J dropped 1 base, with 5 bases sitting between them. In nucleotides, the CDR3 is TGTGCCAGCAGCTTACACGGAACTAATGAAAAACTGTTTTTT. It is translated as CASSLHGTNEKLFF.

This clonotype has at least ten counts. The chain uses TRBV20-1 and TRBJ2-7; 12 nucleotides align to TRBD2. The germline CDR1 and CDR2 sequences are DFQATT and SNEGSKA (reference sequence). This CDR3 has 16 amino acids. Unmatched junction bases numbered 9, after V lost 0 bases and J lost 6 bases. CDR3 sequence (DNA): TGCAGTGCTAGAGATCTCCCGCTAGCGGGAGGGGGCGAGCAGTACTTC. Its protein is CSARDLPLAGGGEQYF.

This clonotype was picked up many times. CDR3 nucleotides: TGTGCCAGCAGTTACGGGTCCCGGGGTGGCTACACCTTC. Encoded protein: CASSYGSRGGYTF. This chain connects TRBV28 to TRBJ1-2, with D hard to call. V lost 4 bases to trimming and J lost 7 bases, with 13 bases between them. The CDR3 sequence is 13 residues long. Germline CDR1 is MDHEN and CDR2 is SYDVKM.

About this clonotype: A read error is possible here, since a much larger clone lies one base away. The V gene is TRBV6-5, the J gene TRBJ2-2; no definite D call. This CDR3 contains 13 residues. Looked up from germline, CDR1 is MNHEY and CDR2 is SVGAGI. The CDR3 region has the DNA TGTGTCAGCAGTTACTCGGACGGAGGGGAGCTGTTTTTT. Residues: CVSSYSDGGELFF.

This chain links TRBV20-1 with TRBJ1-6; 7 bases agree with TRBD1. This CDR3 comprises 17 residues. Germline V lookup: CDR1 DFQATT, CDR2 SNEGSKA (reference sequence). J gave up 5 bases and V 1 base, and 11 bases lay outside the gene matches. DNA of the CDR3: TGCAGTGCTAGAGGAGCCTTCAGGACAGGCAATAATTCACCCCTCCACTTT. Its protein product is CSARGAFRTGNNSPLHF.

This clonotype was observed many times. This chain links TRBV6-1 with TRBJ2-2; 9 bases line up with TRBD2. Trimming took 4 bases from V and 6 from J; bases not matched to a gene: 9. In germline, CDR1 is MNHNS, CDR2 SASEGT. The CDR3 sequence is 16 residues long. CDR3 nucleotides: TGTGCCAGCAGTGTAATTAGCGGGAGTTTGTCCGGGGAGCTGTTTTTT. Residues: CASSVISGSLSGELFF.

This clonotype was seen many times. The gene calls are TRBV28 and TRBJ2-2; 8 bases fit TRBD1. This CDR3 contains 12 residues. The trim removed 3 bases at V and 13 bases at J, leaving 4 bases unmatched. CDR1 is MDHEN and CDR2 is SYDVKM in the germline V gene. CDR3 amino acids: CASSFRGRVLFF. The CDR3 DNA is TGTGCCAGCAGTTTCAGGGGGCGCGTGCTGTTTTTT.

This clonotype was found many times. The DNA for the CDR3 is TGTGCCAGTCGGACTTCTGGGGCCAACGTCCTGACTTTC. It codes for CASRTSGANVLTF. This sequence joins TRBV28 and TRBJ2-6, with D possibly TRBD2 on 5 matching bases. Germline V gene lookup returns CDR1 MDHEN and CDR2 SYDVKM. This CDR3 region has 13 residues. V dropped 9 bases and J dropped 1 base, with 7 bases sitting between them. Combining the CDR3 with reference TRBV28 and TRBJ2-6 gives the whole variable domain DVKVTQSSRYLVKRTGEKVFLECVQDMDHENMFWYRQDPGLGLRLIYFSYDVKMKEKGDIPEGYSVSREKKERFSLILESASTNQTSMYLCASRTSGANVLTFGAGSRLTVL.

This clonotype occurred many times. This chain joins TRBV28 and TRBJ1-6; D is ambiguous. Trimming stripped 10 bases from V and 2 bases from J, with 21 bases between. CDR1 and CDR2 (germline): MDHEN, SYDVKM. This CDR3 is built from 17 residues. CDR3 in amino acids: CATQFNIKGTYNSPLHF. The CDR3 DNA follows: TGTGCCACCCAGTTTAACATCAAGGGCACCTATAATTCACCCCTCCACTTT. Drawing the rest from reference TRBV28 and TRBJ1-6, the complete variable domain is DVKVTQSSRYLVKRTGEKVFLECVQDMDHENMFWYRQDPGLGLRLIYFSYDVKMKEKGDIPEGYSVSREKKERFSLILESASTNQTSMYLCATQFNIKGTYNSPLHFGNGTRLTVT.

This clonotype was detected many times. The chain combines TRBV9 with TRBJ2-1, with 9 bases fitting TRBD2. V was clipped by 0 bases and J by 7 bases; unmatched bases: 5. The CDR3 is 15 amino acids. From germline, CDR1 is SGDLS and CDR2 YYNGEE. The CDR3 sequence: CASSVGSSGRNEQFF. In DNA, the CDR3 is TGTGCCAGCAGCGTAGGGAGTAGCGGGAGAAATGAGCAGTTCTTC.

Comments on this clonotype: Just one base apart from a much larger clone, this may be a read error. The rearrangement uses TRBV3-1 and TRBJ2-3, with D perhaps assigned TRBD1 or TRBD2 (5 bases each). The CDR3 has 14 amino acids. With 4 bases removed from V and 3 bases from J, the gap between germline ends came to 11 bases. Germline CDR1 is LGHDT and CDR2 is YNNKEL (reference sequence). CDR3 sequence: CASSLLGVTDTQYF. CDR3 sequence (DNA): TGTGCCAGCAGCCTACTAGGGGTGACAGATACGCAGTATTTT.

This clonotype was seen at least ten times. J is TRBJ1-2 and V is TRBV7-9, with 9 bases aligning to TRBD1. After removal of 2 bases from V and 0 bases from J, the junction contained 7 bases not matched to a gene. The CDR3 runs 17 residues. Germline CDR1 is SEHNR and CDR2 is FQNEAQ (reference sequence). The CDR3 loop is CASSLPKNRGPNYGYTF. The CDR3 nucleotides read TGTGCCAGCAGCTTACCAAAAAACAGGGGGCCTAACTATGGCTACACCTTC.

The chain joins TRBV19 to TRBJ1-2, with D possibly matching TRBD1 (5 bases). With 3 bases removed from V and 5 bases from J, the gap between germline ends came to 7 bases. The V gene's germline CDR1 is LNHDA and CDR2 SQIVND (reference sequence). The CDR3 is made up of 12 amino acids. The CDR3 here is CASSIWGYGYTF. The CDR3 DNA follows: TGTGCCAGTAGTATCTGGGGGTATGGCTACACCTTC. Variable domain in full (rest from reference TRBV19 and TRBJ1-2): DGGITQSPKYLFRKEGQNVTLSCEQNLNHDAMYWYRQDPGQGLRLIYYSQIVNDFQKGDIAEGYSVSREKKESFPLTVTSAQKNPTAFYLCASSIWGYGYTFGSGTRLTVV.

Points on this clonotype: A read error may account for a junction end that differs from germline. The gene calls are TRBV5-1 and TRBJ1-2; D perhaps matches TRBD1 (6 bases). This CDR3 spans 14 amino acids. Germline-derived CDR1 and CDR2 are SGHRS and YFSETQ. The CDR3 region is CASSLLLAGGRGIF. Written as DNA, the CDR3 is TGCGCCAGCAGTCTATTACTGGCGGGGGGGCGAGGAATCTTC.

This clonotype was seen many times. This chain links TRBV11-2 with TRBJ1-4; D ambiguous. CDR3 size: 13 residues. The germline V and J ends were trimmed by 2 bases and 6 bases, with 7 bases remaining between them. The germline V gene has CDR1 SGHAT and CDR2 FQNNGV. The CDR3 loop is CASSLSHDEKLFF. The DNA of the CDR3 is TGTGCCAGCAGCTTATCGCACGATGAAAAACTGTTTTTT.

This clonotype was detected a few times. The CDR3 bases are TGTGCCAGCAGTGAATATTATAATTCACCCCTCCACTTT. Translation: CASSEYYNSPLHF. This rearrangement joins TRBV2 to TRBJ1-6; D gene unclear. Germline loops: CDR1 SNHLY, CDR2 FYNNEI. Trimming left V 2 bases short and J 4 bases short, with 3 bases between. The CDR3 is made up of 13 amino acids.